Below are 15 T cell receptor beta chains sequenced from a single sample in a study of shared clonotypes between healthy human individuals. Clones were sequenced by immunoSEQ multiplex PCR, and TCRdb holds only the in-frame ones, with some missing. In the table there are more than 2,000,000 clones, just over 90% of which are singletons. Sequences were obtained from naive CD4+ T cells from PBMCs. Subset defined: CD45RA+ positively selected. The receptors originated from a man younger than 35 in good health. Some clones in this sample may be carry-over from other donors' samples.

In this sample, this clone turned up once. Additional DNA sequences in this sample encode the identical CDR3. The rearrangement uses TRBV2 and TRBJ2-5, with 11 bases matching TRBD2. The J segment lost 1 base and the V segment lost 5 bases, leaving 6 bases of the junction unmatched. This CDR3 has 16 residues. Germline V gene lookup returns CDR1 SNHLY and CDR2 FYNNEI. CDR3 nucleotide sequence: TGTGCCAGCAGTCTCGGACTAGCGGGCCCCCAAGAGACCCAGTACTTC. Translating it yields CASSLGLAGPQETQYF.

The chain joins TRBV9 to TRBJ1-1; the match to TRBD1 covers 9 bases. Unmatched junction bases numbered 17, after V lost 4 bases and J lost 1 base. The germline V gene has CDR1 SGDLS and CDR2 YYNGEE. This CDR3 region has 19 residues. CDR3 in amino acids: CASSPKWWDRVLTNTEAFF. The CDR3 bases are TGTGCCAGCAGCCCAAAGTGGTGGGACAGGGTTTTAACGAACACTGAAGCTTTCTTT.

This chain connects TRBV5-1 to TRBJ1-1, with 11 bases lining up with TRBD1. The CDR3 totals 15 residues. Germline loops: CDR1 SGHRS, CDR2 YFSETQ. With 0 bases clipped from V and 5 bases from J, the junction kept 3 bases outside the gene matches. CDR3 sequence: CASSLVDRGPTEAFF. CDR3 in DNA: TGCGCCAGCAGCTTGGTGGACAGGGGGCCGACTGAAGCTTTCTTT.

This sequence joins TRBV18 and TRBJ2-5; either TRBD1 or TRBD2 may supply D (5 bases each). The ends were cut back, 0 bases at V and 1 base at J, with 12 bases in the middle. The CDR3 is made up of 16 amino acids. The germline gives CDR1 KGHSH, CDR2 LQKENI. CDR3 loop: CASSPPRGSVQETQYF. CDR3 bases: TGTGCCAGCTCACCACCGAGGGGAAGTGTCCAAGAGACCCAGTACTTC.

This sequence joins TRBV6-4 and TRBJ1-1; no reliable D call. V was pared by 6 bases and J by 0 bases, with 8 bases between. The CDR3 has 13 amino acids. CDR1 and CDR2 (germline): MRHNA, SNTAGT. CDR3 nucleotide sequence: TGTGCCAGCAGCAATACAGTGAACACTGAAGCTTTCTTT. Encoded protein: CASSNTVNTEAFF.

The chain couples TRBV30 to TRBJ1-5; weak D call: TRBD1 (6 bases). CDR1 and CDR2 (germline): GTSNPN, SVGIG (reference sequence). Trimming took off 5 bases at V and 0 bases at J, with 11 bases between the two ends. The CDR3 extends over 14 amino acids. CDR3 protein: CAWAGGNSNQPQHF. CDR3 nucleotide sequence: TGTGCCTGGGCGGGGGGCAATAGCAATCAGCCCCAGCATTTT.

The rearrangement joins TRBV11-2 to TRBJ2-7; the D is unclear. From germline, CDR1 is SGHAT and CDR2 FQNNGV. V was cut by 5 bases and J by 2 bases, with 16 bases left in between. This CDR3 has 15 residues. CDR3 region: CASSAVVRSTYEQYF. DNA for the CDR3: TGTGCCAGCAGCGCGGTAGTGCGATCCACCTACGAGCAGTACTTC.

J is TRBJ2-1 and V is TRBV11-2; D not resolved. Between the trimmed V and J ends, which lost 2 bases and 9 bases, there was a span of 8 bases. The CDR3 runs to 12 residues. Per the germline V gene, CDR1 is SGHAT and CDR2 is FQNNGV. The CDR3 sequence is CASSLIPGEQFF. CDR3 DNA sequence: TGTGCCAGCAGCTTAATCCCAGGTGAGCAGTTCTTC.

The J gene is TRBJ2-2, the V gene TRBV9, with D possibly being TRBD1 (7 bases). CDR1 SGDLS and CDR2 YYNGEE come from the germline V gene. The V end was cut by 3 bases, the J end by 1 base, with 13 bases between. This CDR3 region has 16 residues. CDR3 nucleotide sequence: TGTGCCAGCAGCGCAAGGGGGGACAGGAACACCGGGGAGCTGTTTTTT. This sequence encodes CASSARGDRNTGELFF.

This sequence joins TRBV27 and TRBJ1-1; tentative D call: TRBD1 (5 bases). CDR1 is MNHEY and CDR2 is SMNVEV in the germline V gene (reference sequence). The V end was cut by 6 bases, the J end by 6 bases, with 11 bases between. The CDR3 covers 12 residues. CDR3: CASSPGGAEAFF. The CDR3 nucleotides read TGTGCCAGCAGCCCCGGGGGAGCTGAAGCTTTCTTT.

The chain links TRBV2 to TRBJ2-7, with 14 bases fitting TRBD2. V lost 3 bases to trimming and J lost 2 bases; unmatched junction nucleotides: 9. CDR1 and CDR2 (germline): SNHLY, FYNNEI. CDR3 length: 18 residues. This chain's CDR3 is CASSEGLAGVKGAYEQYF. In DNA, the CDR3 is TGTGCCAGCAGTGAGGGACTAGCGGGAGTTAAAGGTGCCTACGAGCAGTACTTC.

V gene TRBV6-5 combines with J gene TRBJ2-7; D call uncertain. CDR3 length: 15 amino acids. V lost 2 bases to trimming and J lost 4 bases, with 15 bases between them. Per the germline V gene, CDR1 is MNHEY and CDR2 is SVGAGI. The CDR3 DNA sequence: TGTGCCAGCAGTTACGCTCCCGGGCCTCAATACGAGCAGTACTTC. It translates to CASSYAPGPQYEQYF.

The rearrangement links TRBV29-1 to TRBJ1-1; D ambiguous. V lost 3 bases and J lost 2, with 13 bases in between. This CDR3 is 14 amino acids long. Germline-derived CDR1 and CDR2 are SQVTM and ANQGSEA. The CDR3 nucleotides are TGCAGCGTTGAGGGTCGGAGCTTAAACACTGAAGCTTTCTTT. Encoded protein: CSVEGRSLNTEAFF.

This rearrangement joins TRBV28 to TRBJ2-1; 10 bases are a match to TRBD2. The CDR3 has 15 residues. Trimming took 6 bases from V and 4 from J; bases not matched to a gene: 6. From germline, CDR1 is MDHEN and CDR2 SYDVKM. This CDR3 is CASSSTSGAYNEQFF. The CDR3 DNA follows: TGTGCCAGCAGCTCAACTAGCGGGGCGTACAATGAGCAGTTCTTC.

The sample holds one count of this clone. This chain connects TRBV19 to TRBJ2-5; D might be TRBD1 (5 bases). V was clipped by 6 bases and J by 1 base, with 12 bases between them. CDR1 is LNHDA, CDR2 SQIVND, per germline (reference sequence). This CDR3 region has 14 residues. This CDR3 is CASSPWGSQETQYF. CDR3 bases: TGTGCCAGTAGCCCGTGGGGCTCCCAAGAGACCCAGTACTTC.